The rows below give T cell receptor beta chains drawn from one sample of a study of cytomegalovirus exposure and HLA in healthy donors. Repertoires were generated with immunoSEQ multiplex PCR, while TCRdb's copy carries only in-frame clones and drops some. The sample has 65,000 to 100,000 clones, approximately 93% seen once. Source material: PBMCs. These receptors originate from a woman aged 30 to 39 in good health and CMV-seronegative. Both conserved end residues are part of each CDR3. The D gene is left open where the match is weak. Some rows mark clone size as missing; the rest say once, few, many or name a class of expanded clone.

V: TRBV4-1; J: TRBJ2-1; D: TRBD2; size: -; CDR3: CASSQRLAGGQFF; DNA: TGCGCCAGCAGCCAGCGACTAGCGGGGGGTCAGTTCTTC
V: TRBV9; J: TRBJ1-3; D: -; size: -; CDR3: CASSVQGSGNTIYF; DNA: TGTGCCAGCAGCGTTCAGGGCTCTGGAAACACCATATATTTT
V: TRBV5-4; J: TRBJ2-1; D: TRBD2; size: -; CDR3: CASSSGLAGAHSYNEQFF; DNA: TGTGCCAGCAGCTCGGGACTAGCGGGAGCGCACTCCTACAATGAGCAGTTCTTC
V: TRBV27; J: TRBJ2-7; D: -; size: -; CDR3: CASSLSTVFPPLYEQYF; DNA: TGTGCCAGCAGTTTATCCACAGTATTCCCCCCCCTCTACGAGCAGTACTTC
V: TRBV5-5; J: TRBJ2-3; D: -; size: -; CDR3: CASSLDGRGTDTQYF; DNA: TGTGCCAGCAGCTTGGACGGCAGGGGAACAGATACGCAGTATTTT
V: TRBV30; J: TRBJ2-1; D: -; size: -; CDR3: CAWSVVLDFTQSYNEQFF; DNA: TGTGCCTGGAGTGTAGTACTCGACTTTACTCAGTCCTACAATGAGCAGTTCTTC
V: TRBV7-2; J: TRBJ1-5; D: TRBD1; size: -; CDR3: CASSPPGGNQPQHF; DNA: TGTGCCAGCAGCCCCCCAGGGGGGAATCAGCCCCAGCATTTT
V: TRBV4-3; J: TRBJ1-1; D: -; size: once; CDR3: CASSQEILEDSQNTEAFF; DNA: TGCGCCAGCAGCCAAGAGATTCTGGAGGACAGCCAGAACACTGAAGCTTTCTTT
V: TRBV9; J: TRBJ1-1; D: -; size: -; CDR3: CASSGQTNTEAFF; DNA: TGTGCCAGCAGTGGACAGACGAACACTGAAGCTTTCTTT
V: TRBV7-9; J: TRBJ2-7; D: -; size: -; CDR3: CASSLVPSYEQYF; DNA: TGTGCCAGCAGCTTAGTCCCGAGTTACGAGCAGTACTTC
V: TRBV5-4; J: TRBJ2-7; D: TRBD2; size: -; CDR3: CASSLASGRALYEQYF; DNA: TGTGCCAGCAGCTTGGCTAGCGGGAGGGCTCTCTACGAGCAGTACTTC
V: TRBV12-5; J: TRBJ2-1; D: TRBD1; size: -; CDR3: CASGLVLTTTGAYNEQFF; DNA: TGTGCTAGTGGTTTGGTTCTTACGACTACAGGGGCCTACAATGAGCAGTTCTTC
V: TRBV20-1; J: TRBJ2-3; D: -; size: once; CDR3: CSAPSTDTQYF; DNA: TGCAGTGCTCCGAGCACAGATACGCAGTATTTT
V: TRBV7-6; J: TRBJ2-5; D: -; size: -; CDR3: CASSLSQGGQETQYF; DNA: TGTGCCAGCAGCTTAAGCCAGGGCGGCCAAGAGACCCAGTACTTC
V: TRBV9; J: TRBJ1-3; D: -; size: -; CDR3: CASSPDSSGNTIYF; DNA: TGTGCCAGCAGCCCGGACAGCTCTGGAAACACCATATATTTT
V: TRBV11-2; J: TRBJ2-3; D: TRBD2; size: -; CDR3: CASSLVSGDITDTQYF; DNA: TGTGCCAGCAGCTTAGTTAGCGGGGACATCACAGATACGCAGTATTTT
V: TRBV9; J: TRBJ1-3; D: -; size: -; CDR3: CASSVLSEGNTIYF; DNA: TGTGCCAGCAGCGTATTGTCTGAGGGAAACACCATATATTTT
V: TRBV20-1; J: TRBJ1-1; D: TRBD1; size: -; CDR3: CSAPTGSKAFF; DNA: TGCAGTGCACCGACAGGGTCTAAAGCTTTCTTT
V: TRBV6-6; J: TRBJ2-3; D: TRBD2; size: once; CDR3: CASSTTLAGGSNTQYF; DNA: TGTGCCAGCAGTACTACCCTAGCGGGAGGATCAAATACGCAGTATTTT
V: TRBV2; J: TRBJ1-2; D: TRBD1; size: -; CDR3: CASIETGNYGYTF; DNA: TGTGCCAGCATAGAGACAGGGAACTATGGCTACACCTTC
V: TRBV14; J: TRBJ1-2; D: -; size: -; CDR3: CASSRTGKDGYTF; DNA: TGTGCCAGCAGCCGAACAGGGAAGGATGGCTACACCTTC
V: TRBV27; J: TRBJ2-2; D: TRBD2; size: -; CDR3: CASSSTSGGWTGELFF; DNA: TGTGCCAGCAGTTCGACTAGCGGGGGATGGACCGGGGAGCTGTTTTTT
V: TRBV6-1; J: TRBJ1-1; D: -; size: -; CDR3: CASSDPRGVNTEAFF; DNA: TGTGCCAGCAGTGATCCCCGGGGGGTGAACACTGAAGCTTTCTTT
V: TRBV4-1; J: TRBJ2-1; D: -; size: -; CDR3: CASSQDPLLLYNEQFF; DNA: TGCGCCAGCAGCCAAGATCCGTTACTTCTCTACAATGAGCAGTTCTTC
V: TRBV7-2; J: TRBJ2-5; D: TRBD1; size: -; CDR3: CASSRDRGNQETQYF; DNA: TGTGCCAGCAGCCGGGACAGGGGGAACCAAGAGACCCAGTACTTC
V: TRBV2; J: TRBJ2-7; D: TRBD1; size: few; CDR3: CASSGTGNYEQYF; DNA: TGTGCCAGCAGTGGGACAGGGAACTACGAGCAGTACTTC
V: TRBV5-4; J: TRBJ1-1; D: -; size: -; CDR3: CASSPPDRNTEAFF; DNA: TGTGCCAGCAGCCCCCCGGACAGGAACACTGAAGCTTTCTTT
V: TRBV19; J: TRBJ2-1; D: TRBD1; size: -; CDR3: CASSIRGQGVNEQFF; DNA: TGTGCCAGTAGTATCAGAGGACAGGGGGTCAATGAGCAGTTCTTC